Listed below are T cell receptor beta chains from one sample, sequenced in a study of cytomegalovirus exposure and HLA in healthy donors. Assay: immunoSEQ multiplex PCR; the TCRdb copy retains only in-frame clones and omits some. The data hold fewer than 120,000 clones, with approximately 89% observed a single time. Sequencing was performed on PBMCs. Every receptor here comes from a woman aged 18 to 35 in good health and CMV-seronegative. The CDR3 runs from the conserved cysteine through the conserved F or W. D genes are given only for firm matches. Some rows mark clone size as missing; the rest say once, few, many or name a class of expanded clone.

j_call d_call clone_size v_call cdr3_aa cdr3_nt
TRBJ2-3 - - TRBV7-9 CASSLASFPDTQYF TGTGCCAGCAGCTTAGCTAGCTTTCCAGATACGCAGTATTTT
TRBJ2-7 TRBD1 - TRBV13 CAGGKTGTGSYEQYF TGTGCCGGAGGGAAAACCGGGACAGGCTCCTACGAGCAGTACTTC
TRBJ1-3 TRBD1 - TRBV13 CASSRRGQISGNTIYF TGTGCCAGCAGCCGACGGGGACAGATCTCTGGAAACACCATATATTTT
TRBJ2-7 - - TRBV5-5 CASSFQSIYEQYF TGTGCCAGCAGCTTTCAATCCATCTACGAGCAGTACTTC
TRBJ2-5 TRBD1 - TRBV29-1 CSVGTGETQYF TGCAGCGTTGGGACAGGCGAGACCCAGTACTTC
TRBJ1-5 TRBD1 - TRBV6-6 CASSYSGDRATQPQHF TGTGCCAGCAGTTACTCGGGGGACAGGGCGACTCAGCCCCAGCATTTT
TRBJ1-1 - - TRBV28 CASSSGWGTMNTEAFF TGTGCCAGCAGTTCGGGATGGGGGACTATGAACACTGAAGCTTTCTTT
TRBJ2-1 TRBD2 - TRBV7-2 CASSPAGDSSYNEQFF TGTGCCAGCAGCCCCGCGGGGGACTCCTCCTACAATGAGCAGTTCTTC
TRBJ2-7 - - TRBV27 CASSPPPGDPYEQYF TGTGCCAGCAGTCCCCCCCCAGGGGACCCCTACGAGCAGTACTTC
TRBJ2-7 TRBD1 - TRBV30 CASNSGTAYEQYF TGTGCCTCGAACTCCGGGACAGCCTACGAGCAGTACTTC
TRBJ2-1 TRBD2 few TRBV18 CASSPYLAGGDNEQFF TGTGCCAGCTCACCCTACCTAGCGGGGGGGGACAATGAGCAGTTCTTC
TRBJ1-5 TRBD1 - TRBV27 CASSSGTGTQPQHF TGTGCCAGCAGCTCCGGGACAGGGACTCAGCCCCAGCATTTT
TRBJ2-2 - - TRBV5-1 CASRLEDTGELFF TGCGCCAGCAGGCTAGAGGACACCGGGGAGCTGTTTTTT
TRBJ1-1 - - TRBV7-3 CASSLTGGDTEAFF TGTGCCAGCAGCTTAACAGGGGGGGACACTGAAGCTTTCTTT
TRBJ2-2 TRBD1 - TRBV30 CAWSVRQGAVGELFF TGTGCCTGGAGTGTAAGGCAGGGGGCTGTCGGGGAGCTGTTTTTT
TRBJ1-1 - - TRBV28 CASSLVSNTEAFF TGTGCCAGCAGTTTAGTCTCGAACACTGAAGCTTTCTTT
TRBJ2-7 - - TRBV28 CASSGQLGNPYEQYF TGTGCCAGCAGTGGCCAACTAGGAAATCCCTACGAGCAGTACTTC
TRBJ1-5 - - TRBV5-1 CASSLDGGLEQPQHF TGCGCCAGCAGCTTGGACGGGGGGCTAGAGCAGCCCCAGCATTTT
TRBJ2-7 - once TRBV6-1 CASSDIITYEQYF TGTGCCAGCAGTGATATTATAACCTACGAGCAGTACTTC
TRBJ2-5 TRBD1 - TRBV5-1 CASSPGQGLETQYF TGCGCCAGCAGCCCCGGACAGGGATTAGAGACCCAGTACTTC
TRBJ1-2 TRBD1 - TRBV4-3 CASSQDRTGGEGYTF TGCGCCAGCAGCCAAGACCGGACAGGGGGCGAGGGCTACACCTTC
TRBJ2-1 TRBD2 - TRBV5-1 CASSLGSGKGNEQFF TGCGCCAGCAGCTTGGGTAGCGGGAAGGGCAATGAGCAGTTCTTC
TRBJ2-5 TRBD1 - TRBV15 CATSSGQGLGALETQYF TGTGCCACCAGCAGCGGACAGGGGTTGGGGGCGTTGGAGACCCAGTACTTC
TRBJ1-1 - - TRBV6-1 CASSEASAGDTEAFF TGTGCCAGCAGTGAAGCATCGGCAGGGGACACTGAAGCTTTCTTT